This note documents a single T cell receptor (beta chain) sequence. Its antigen is unknown. Profiling that covered TCR beta VDJ and CDR3 relied on genomic DNA as its template. TCRdb recomputed calls from the reads with MiXCR, one row per CDR3 protein. Seen here are 250,000 to 350,000 distinct CDR3 sequences, under 65% observed once, and the top ten hold approximately 1.2%. Sequencing involved patients with CD8+CD57+ cell expansion previously shown by flow cytometry. This sample is part of a study of CD8+CD57+ T cells in acquired aplastic anemia. Study findings and constraints: Patients and controls shared 25 to 35 CD8+ CDR3 sequences, highly expressed in patients.

Germline CDR1 and CDR2: SGHVS and FQNEAQ. The V gene lost 1 base and the J gene lost 5 bases, with 8 bases spanning the gap. The CDR3 has 13 amino acids. The TCR originated in a human donor with aplastic anemia. This chain uses TRBV7-8 with TRBJ2-5, with D unclear. The sequencing sample was made of sorted CD4+, CD8+, or CD8+CD57+ T cells (not recorded which) from PBMCs. CDR3 in DNA: TGTGCCAGCAGCTTAGGGATTGTGGAGACCCAGTACTTC. Translation gives CASSLGIVETQYF.